This TCR beta chain was sequenced in a study of CD8 T cells in ankylosing spondylitis. This clonotype was found many times. The antigen is undetermined. The germline gives CDR1 SGDLS, CDR2 YYNGEE. After removal of 4 bases from V and 3 bases from J, the junction contained 15 bases not matched to a gene. This CDR3 is built from 17 residues. Study results and limitations: Certain motif variants had earlier been reported in reactive arthritis synovial fluid and blood. Significantly higher representation of disease-linked clones was reported for matched ankylosing spondylitis synovial fluid. Clones linked to disease, bearing a CD8+ phenotype, were relatively rare in peripheral blood. What appeared characteristic of ankylosing spondylitis blood was a TCR beta motif of several highly homologous variants.

Scientists made TCR beta libraries using quantitative 5'-RACE with molecular barcodes. TCRdb reanalysed the 5' RACE reads using MiXCR and keeps one entry per CDR3 protein. Altogether approximately 140,000 distinct CDR3 sequences are present, more than 15% being singletons, with the ten largest covering 25% to 40%. This chain joins TRBV9 and TRBJ1-1; TRBD1 aligns across 7 bases. The sequenced sample was blood, either unsorted or a sorted T cell fraction (not recorded which). The clonotype originates from a male donor with ankylosing spondylitis. In nucleotides, the CDR3 is TGTGCCAGCAGCCCCGCGACAGGGAGTATCGTGGACACTGAAGCTTTCTTT. It encodes CASSPATGSIVDTEAFF.